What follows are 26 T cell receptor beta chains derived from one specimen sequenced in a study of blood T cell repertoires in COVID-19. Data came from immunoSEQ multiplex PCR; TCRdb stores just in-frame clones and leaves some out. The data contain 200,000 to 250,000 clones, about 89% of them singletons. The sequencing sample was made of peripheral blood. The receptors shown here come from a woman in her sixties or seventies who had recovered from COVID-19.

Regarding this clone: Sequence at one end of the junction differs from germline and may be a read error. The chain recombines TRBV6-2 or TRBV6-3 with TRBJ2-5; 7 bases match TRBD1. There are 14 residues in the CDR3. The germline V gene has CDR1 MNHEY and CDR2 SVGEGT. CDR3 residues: CASSFQDRQVTQYF. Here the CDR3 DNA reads TGTGCCAGCAGTTTTCAGGACAGGCAAGTGACCCAGTACTTC.

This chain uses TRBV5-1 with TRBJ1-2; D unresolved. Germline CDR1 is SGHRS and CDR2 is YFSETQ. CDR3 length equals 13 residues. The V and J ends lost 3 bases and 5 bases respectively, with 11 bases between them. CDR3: CASSYGSGYGYTF. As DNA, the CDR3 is TGCGCCAGCAGCTACGGATCGGGATATGGCTACACCTTC.

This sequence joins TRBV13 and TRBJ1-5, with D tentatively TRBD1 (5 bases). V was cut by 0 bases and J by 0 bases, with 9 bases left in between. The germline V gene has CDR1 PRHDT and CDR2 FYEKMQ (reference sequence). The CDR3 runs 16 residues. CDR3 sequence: CASSLGAGFSNQPQHF. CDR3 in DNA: TGTGCCAGCAGCTTAGGGGCAGGGTTTAGCAATCAGCCCCAGCATTTT.

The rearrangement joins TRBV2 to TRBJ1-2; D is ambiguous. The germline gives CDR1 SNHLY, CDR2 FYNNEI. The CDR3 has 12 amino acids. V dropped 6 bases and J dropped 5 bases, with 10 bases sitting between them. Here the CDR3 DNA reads TGTGCCAGCAGCGCTAGGCCTTATGGCTACACCTTC. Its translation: CASSARPYGYTF. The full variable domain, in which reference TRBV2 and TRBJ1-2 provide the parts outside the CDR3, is EPEVTQTPSHQVTQMGQEVILRCVPISNHLYFYWYRQILGQKVEFLVSFYNNEISEKSEIFDDQFSVERPDGSNFTLKIRSTKLEDSAMYFCASSARPYGYTFGSGTRLTVV.

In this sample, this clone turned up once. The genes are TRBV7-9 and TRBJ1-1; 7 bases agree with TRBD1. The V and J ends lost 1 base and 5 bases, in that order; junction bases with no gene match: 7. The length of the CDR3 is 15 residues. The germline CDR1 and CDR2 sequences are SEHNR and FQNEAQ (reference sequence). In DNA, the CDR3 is TGTGCCAGCAGCTTAGTTCAGGGGGTGGCGACTGAAGCTTTCTTT. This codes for CASSLVQGVATEAFF.

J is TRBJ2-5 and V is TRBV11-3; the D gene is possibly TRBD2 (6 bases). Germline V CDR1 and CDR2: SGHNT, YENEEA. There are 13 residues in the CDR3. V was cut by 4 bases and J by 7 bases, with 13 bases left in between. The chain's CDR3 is CASSSGVWGTQYF. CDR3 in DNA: TGTGCCAGCAGCTCGGGGGTCTGGGGGACCCAGTACTTC.

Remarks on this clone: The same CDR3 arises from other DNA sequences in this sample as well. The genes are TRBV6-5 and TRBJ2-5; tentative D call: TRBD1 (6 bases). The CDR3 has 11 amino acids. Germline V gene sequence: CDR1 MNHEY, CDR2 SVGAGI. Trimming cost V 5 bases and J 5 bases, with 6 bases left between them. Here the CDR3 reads CASSRGETQYF. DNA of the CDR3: TGTGCCAGCAGTAGGGGGGAGACCCAGTACTTC.

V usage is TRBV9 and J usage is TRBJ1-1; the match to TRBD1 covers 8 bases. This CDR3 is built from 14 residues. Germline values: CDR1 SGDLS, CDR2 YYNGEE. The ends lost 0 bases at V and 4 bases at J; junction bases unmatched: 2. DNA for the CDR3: TGTGCCAGCAGCGTAGGCGACAGGGGCACTGAAGCTTTCTTT. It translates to CASSVGDRGTEAFF.

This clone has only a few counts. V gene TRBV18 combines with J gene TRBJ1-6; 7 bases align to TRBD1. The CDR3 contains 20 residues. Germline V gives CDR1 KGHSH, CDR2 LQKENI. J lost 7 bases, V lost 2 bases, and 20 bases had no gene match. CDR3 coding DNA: TGTGCCAGCTCACCAATTTTCAGTGACAGGGACGAACTGTGGAATTCACCCCTCCACTTT. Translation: CASSPIFSDRDELWNSPLHF.

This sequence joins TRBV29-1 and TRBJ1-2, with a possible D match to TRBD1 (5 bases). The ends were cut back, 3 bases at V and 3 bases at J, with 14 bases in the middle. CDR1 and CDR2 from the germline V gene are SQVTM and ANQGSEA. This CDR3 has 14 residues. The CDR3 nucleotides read TGCAGCGTTGAGGAGACAGTCGTCGACTATGGCTACACCTTC. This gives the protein CSVEETVVDYGYTF.

CDR3 sequence: CASSLAGGFEQYF. The CDR3 region has the DNA TGTGCCAGCAGCTTGGCCGGGGGATTCGAGCAGTACTTC. This sequence joins TRBV5-5 and TRBJ2-7; D is perhaps TRBD2 (6 bases). Trimming removed 0 bases from V and 6 bases from J, with 10 bases in between. Per the germline V gene, CDR1 is SGHKS and CDR2 is YYEKEE (reference sequence). The CDR3 runs to 13 residues.

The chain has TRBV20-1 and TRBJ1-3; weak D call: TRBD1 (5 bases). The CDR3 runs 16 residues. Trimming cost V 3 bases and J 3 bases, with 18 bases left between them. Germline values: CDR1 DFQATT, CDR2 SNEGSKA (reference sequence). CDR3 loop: CSASLGGMGLGNTIYF. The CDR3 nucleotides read TGCAGTGCTAGTCTCGGGGGGATGGGTCTTGGAAACACCATATATTTT.

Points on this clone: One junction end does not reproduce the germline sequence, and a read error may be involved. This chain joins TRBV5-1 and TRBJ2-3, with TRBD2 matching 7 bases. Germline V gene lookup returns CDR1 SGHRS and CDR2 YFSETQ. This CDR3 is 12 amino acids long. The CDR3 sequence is CASSPGTTAIRF. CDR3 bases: TGCGCCAGCAGCCCGGGGACTACCGCCATTAGATTT.

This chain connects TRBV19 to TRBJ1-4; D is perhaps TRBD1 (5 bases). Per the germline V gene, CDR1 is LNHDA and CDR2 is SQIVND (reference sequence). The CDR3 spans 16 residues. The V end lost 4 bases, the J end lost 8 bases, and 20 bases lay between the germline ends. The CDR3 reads CASSTNDAGKGEKLFF. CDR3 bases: TGTGCCAGTAGTACGAACGACGCAGGGAAGGGAGAAAAACTGTTTTTT.

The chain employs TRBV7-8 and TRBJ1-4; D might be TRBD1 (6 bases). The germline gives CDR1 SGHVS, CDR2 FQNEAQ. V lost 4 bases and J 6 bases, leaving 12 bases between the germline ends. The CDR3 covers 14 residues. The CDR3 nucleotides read TGTGCCAGCAGCTCCCTCAGGGGTTATGAAAAACTGTTTTTT. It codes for CASSSLRGYEKLFF.

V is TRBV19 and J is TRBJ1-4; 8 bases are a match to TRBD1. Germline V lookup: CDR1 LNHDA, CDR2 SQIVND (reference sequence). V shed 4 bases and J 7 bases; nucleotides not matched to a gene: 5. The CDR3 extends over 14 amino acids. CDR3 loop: CASSKRTGPEKLFF. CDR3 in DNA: TGTGCCAGTAGTAAGCGGACAGGGCCTGAAAAACTGTTTTTT.

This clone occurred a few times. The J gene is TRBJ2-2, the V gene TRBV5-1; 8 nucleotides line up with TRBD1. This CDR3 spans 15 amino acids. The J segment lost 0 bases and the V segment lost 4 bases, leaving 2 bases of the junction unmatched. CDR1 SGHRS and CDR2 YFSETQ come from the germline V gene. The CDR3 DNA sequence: TGCGCCAGCAGCGGACAGGGCGCGAACACCGGGGAGCTGTTTTTT. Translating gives CASSGQGANTGELFF.

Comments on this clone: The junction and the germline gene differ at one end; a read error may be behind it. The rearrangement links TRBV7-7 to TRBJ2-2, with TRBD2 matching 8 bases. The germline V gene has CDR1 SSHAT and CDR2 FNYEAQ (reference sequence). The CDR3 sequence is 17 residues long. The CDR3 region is CASSPVPGGQNTGELFF. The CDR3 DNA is TGTGCTAGCAGCCCAGTTCCGGGGGGGCAGAACACCGGGGAGCTGTTTTTT.

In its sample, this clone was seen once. CDR3 nucleotide sequence: TGTGCCAGCACGACTAACCGGGGGGTGTCCTACGAGCAGTACTTC. This encodes CASTTNRGVSYEQYF. The V and J genes are TRBV11-2 and TRBJ2-7; 7 positions agree with TRBD2. The germline CDR1 and CDR2 sequences are SGHAT and FQNNGV. There are 15 residues in the CDR3. J lost 1 base, V lost 7 bases, and 10 bases had no gene match.

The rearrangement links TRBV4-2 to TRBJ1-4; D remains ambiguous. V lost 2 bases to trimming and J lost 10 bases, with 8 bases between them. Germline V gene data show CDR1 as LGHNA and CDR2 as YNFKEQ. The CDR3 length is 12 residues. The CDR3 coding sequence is TGTGCCAGCAGCCAACCTCTCGGAAAACTGTTTTTT. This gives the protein CASSQPLGKLFF.

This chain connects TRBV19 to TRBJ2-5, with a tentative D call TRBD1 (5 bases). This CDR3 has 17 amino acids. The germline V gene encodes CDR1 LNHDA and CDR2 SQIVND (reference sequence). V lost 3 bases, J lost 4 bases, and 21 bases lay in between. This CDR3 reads CASSIRGTVTWGETQYF. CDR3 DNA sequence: TGTGCCAGTAGTATTAGGGGTACAGTGACATGGGGAGAGACCCAGTACTTC.

The CDR3 spells CASSPVKGGVGGNTIYF. The CDR3 DNA reads as TGTGCCAGCAGCCCCGTAAAGGGGGGGGTTGGTGGAAACACCATATATTTT. This chain links TRBV3-1 (or the pseudogene TRBV3-2) with TRBJ1-3; D might be TRBD1 (6 bases). This CDR3 comprises 17 residues. V was clipped by 4 bases and J by 3 bases, with 19 bases between them. From germline, CDR1 is LGHDT and CDR2 YNNKEL (reference sequence).

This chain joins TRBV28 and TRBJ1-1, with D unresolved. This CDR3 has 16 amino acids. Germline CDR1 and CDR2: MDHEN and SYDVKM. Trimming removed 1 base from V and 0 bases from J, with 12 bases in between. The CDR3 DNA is TGTGCCAGCAGTTTATCGGACTTTCCTATGAACACTGAAGCTTTCTTT. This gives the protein CASSLSDFPMNTEAFF.

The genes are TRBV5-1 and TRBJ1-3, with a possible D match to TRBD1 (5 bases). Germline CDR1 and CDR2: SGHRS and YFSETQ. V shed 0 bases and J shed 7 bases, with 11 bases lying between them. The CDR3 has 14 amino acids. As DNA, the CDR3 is TGCGCCAGCAGCTTGGCCTGGGGCAGCAACACCATATATTTT. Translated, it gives CASSLAWGSNTIYF.

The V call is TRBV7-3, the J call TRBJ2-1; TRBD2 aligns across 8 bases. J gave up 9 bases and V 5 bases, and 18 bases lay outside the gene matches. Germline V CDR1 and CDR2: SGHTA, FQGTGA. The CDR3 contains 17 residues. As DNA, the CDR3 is TGTGCCAGCAGCCCAGCCGGGGCCGTCGGGGGGGCCGGTGAGCAGTTCTTC. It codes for CASSPAGAVGGAGEQFF.

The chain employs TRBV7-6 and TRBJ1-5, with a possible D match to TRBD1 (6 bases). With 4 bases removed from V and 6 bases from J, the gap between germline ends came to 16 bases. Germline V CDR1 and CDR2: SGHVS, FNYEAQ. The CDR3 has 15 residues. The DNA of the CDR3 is TGTGCCAGCAGCTCGCACGCAGGGGAGGGTCAGCCCCAGCATTTT. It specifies CASSSHAGEGQPQHF.